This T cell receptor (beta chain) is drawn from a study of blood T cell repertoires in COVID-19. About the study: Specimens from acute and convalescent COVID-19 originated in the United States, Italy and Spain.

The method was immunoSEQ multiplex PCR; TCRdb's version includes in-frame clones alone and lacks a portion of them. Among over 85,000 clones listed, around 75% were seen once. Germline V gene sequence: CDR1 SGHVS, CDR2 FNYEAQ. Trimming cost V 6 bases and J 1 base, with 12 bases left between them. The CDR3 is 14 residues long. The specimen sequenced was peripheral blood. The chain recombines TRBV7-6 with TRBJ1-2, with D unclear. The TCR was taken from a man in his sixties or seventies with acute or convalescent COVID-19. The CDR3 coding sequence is TGTGCCAGCAGACCGATCGATAGTAACTATGGCTACACCTTC. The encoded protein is CASRPIDSNYGYTF.